This T cell receptor beta chain appears in the sequencing data of a study of CD8+CD57+ T cells in acquired aplastic anemia. Study at large: The study obtained 9.5 million to 12 million reads on average for CD4+ cells from healthy donors. The study, taken as a whole, reports: Simpson's diversity of CD8+ cells was not significantly different in patients compared with controls. Both patients and controls carried the same twenty-nine CD8+ CDR3 sequences.

The CDR3 has 14 residues. The ends were cut back, 1 base at V and 4 bases at J, with 8 bases in the middle. CDR1 is SGHTA, CDR2 FQGNSA, per germline. CDR3 and TCR beta VDJ profiling relied on genomic DNA as the template. TCRdb re-called the reads through MiXCR, storing one row per CDR3 protein. The data show 200,000 to 250,000 distinct CDR3 sequences, 30% to 35% seen once. This clonotype was observed at least ten times. The antigen remains unidentified. This TCR came from a human donor in good health, serving as a control. The source material was sorted CD4+, CD8+, or CD8+CD57+ T cells (not recorded which) from PBMCs. The V gene is TRBV7-2, the J gene TRBJ1-5; unclear D gene. The CDR3 DNA reads TGTGCCAGCAGCTTAGGCGCCGCGAATCAGCCCCAGCATTTT. The encoded protein is CASSLGAANQPQHF.